Listed below are T cell receptor beta chains from one sample, sequenced in a study of blood T cell repertoires in COVID-19. Clones were read by immunoSEQ multiplex PCR, and TCRdb kept only the in-frame ones, dropping some. The sample records about 240,000 clones, about 80% being singletons. Source material: peripheral blood. Receptor source: a woman older than 75 with acute or convalescent COVID-19. The CDR3 runs from the conserved cysteine through the conserved F or W. The D gene is left open where the match is weak. For some rows the clone size is stated as once, few or many, or as a class when expanded; others skip it.

clone size	J gene	CDR3 length	D gene	V gene	CDR3 DNA	CDR3 protein
NA	TRBJ1-3	16	NA	TRBV3-1/TRBV3-2	TGTGCCAGCAGTCATCTAACAGGGACCTCTGGAAACACCATATATTTT	CASSHLTGTSGNTIYF
NA	TRBJ1-1	13	NA	TRBV3-1/TRBV3-2	TGTGCCAGCAGCCAAGAACTAACGCCTGAAGCTTTCTTT	CASSQELTPEAFF
NA	TRBJ1-5	14	TRBD1	TRBV2	TGTGCCAGCGTGAGGGACAGGGAGGGTCAGCCCCAGCATTTT	CASVRDREGQPQHF
NA	TRBJ2-1	15	TRBD1	TRBV6-5	TGTGCCAGCAGCCAACAGGGGTACTCCTACAATGAGCAGTTCTTC	CASSQQGYSYNEQFF
few	TRBJ2-5	13	NA	TRBV5-1	TGCGCCAGCAGCTTGGCGGGGAAGGAGACCCAGTACTTC	CASSLAGKETQYF
NA	TRBJ2-2	13	NA	TRBV29-1	TGCAGCGTTGGCCAGGGTCGCACCGGGGAGCTGTTTTTT	CSVGQGRTGELFF
NA	TRBJ2-3	16	TRBD2	TRBV7-2	TGTGCCAGCAGCTTAAACGGACTAGTGAGCGCAGATACGCAGTATTTT	CASSLNGLVSADTQYF
NA	TRBJ1-4	15	TRBD1	TRBV5-1	TGCGCCAGCAGCCTCCGGACAGGGCTGGAGGCAAAACTGTTTTTT	CASSLRTGLEAKLFF
NA	TRBJ2-5	12	TRBD1	TRBV5-4	TGTGCCAGCAGCTTAACAGGGGGAGCCCAGTACTTC	CASSLTGGAQYF
NA	TRBJ1-1	14	NA	TRBV3-1/TRBV3-2	TGTGCCAGCAGCCAACAGGTTGAAGGGGCTGAAGCTTTCTTT	CASSQQVEGAEAFF
NA	TRBJ2-1	14	NA	TRBV10-3	TGTGCCATCAGTGAGTCGACAGGTTTCAATGAGCAGTTCTTC	CAISESTGFNEQFF
NA	TRBJ1-1	14	NA	TRBV7-2	TGTGCCAGCAGCTTAGCGGGCAGTTCGACTGAAGCTTTCTTT	CASSLAGSSTEAFF
NA	TRBJ2-1	16	TRBD1	TRBV27	TGTGCCAGCAGTACAACCGGGACAGGGGCCTACAATGAGCAGTTCTTC	CASSTTGTGAYNEQFF
NA	TRBJ1-5	18	NA	TRBV3-1/TRBV3-2	TGTGCCAGCAGCCAAGATATGGGGCCCCGGGGGAGCAATCAGCCCCAGCATTTT	CASSQDMGPRGSNQPQHF
NA	TRBJ1-6	19	TRBD1	TRBV7-8	TGTGCCAGCAGCTCCACCCCCTCCGGACAGGGCACCTATAATTCACCCCTCCACTTT	CASSSTPSGQGTYNSPLHF
NA	TRBJ2-7	14	TRBD1	TRBV15	TGTGCCACCAGCAGAGACAGGGGGCCCTACGAGCAGTACTTC	CATSRDRGPYEQYF
NA	TRBJ1-6	15	NA	TRBV6-5	TGTGCCAGCAGTTACTCCGGCAGGTTTGGGTCACCCCTCCACTTT	CASSYSGRFGSPLHF
NA	TRBJ1-2	13	NA	TRBV7-8	TGTGCCAGCAGCTCGACGGGACACCTGAGTAGCACCTTC	CASSSTGHLSSTF
NA	TRBJ1-5	14	TRBD1	TRBV18	TGTGCCAGCTCACCGGGACAGGCGAATCAGCCCCAGCATTTT	CASSPGQANQPQHF
NA	TRBJ2-7	12	TRBD1	TRBV3-1/TRBV3-2	TGTGCCAGCAGCCAGGGGACAGGCGAGCAGTACTTC	CASSQGTGEQYF
NA	TRBJ2-5	15	NA	TRBV7-7	TGTGCTAGCAGCTTAGATGGGGGGGCCGGGGAGACCCAGTACTTC	CASSLDGGAGETQYF
NA	TRBJ1-2	14	NA	TRBV7-6	TGTGCCAGCAGCCCCTCCCAGGGGATTGGGGGCTACACCTTC	CASSPSQGIGGYTF
NA	TRBJ2-7	15	NA	TRBV5-1	TGCGCCAGCAGCTCGAACCCCGGGAGCTCCTACGAGCAGTACTTC	CASSSNPGSSYEQYF
NA	TRBJ1-2	14	TRBD1	TRBV24-1	TGTGCCACCAGTGATGGGACAGGACTTAGAGGCTACACCTTC	CATSDGTGLRGYTF
NA	TRBJ2-1	13	TRBD1	TRBV2	TGTGCCAGCACAGAGGGACAGTACAATGAGCAGTTCTTC	CASTEGQYNEQFF
NA	TRBJ2-7	10	NA	TRBV20-1	TGCAGTGCTCGGGGAAACGAGCAGTACTTC	CSARGNEQYF
NA	TRBJ1-1	13	TRBD1	TRBV11-2	TGTGCCAGCAGCTTAGGGACAGGGGTGATTGATTTCTTT	CASSLGTGVIDFF
once	TRBJ2-1	13	TRBD1	TRBV28	TGTGCCAGCAGACGACAGGGGGCTTATGAGCAGTTCTTC	CASRRQGAYEQFF
once	TRBJ1-5	14	NA	TRBV2	TGTGCCAGCAGTGAATTGTCAGTCAATCAGCCCCAGCATTTT	CASSELSVNQPQHF
NA	TRBJ1-1	15	TRBD1	TRBV28	TGTGCCAGCAGTTCAATTCAGGGGGCCCTCCCTGAAGCTTTCTTT	CASSSIQGALPEAFF
NA	TRBJ1-3	15	NA	TRBV11-2	TGTGCCAGCAGCTCAGGACTGATCTCTGGAAACACCATATATTTT	CASSSGLISGNTIYF
NA	TRBJ2-1	14	TRBD1	TRBV24-1	TGTGCCACCAGTGATCCAGGGGGCATCAATGAGCAGTTCTTC	CATSDPGGINEQFF
NA	TRBJ2-2	15	TRBD2	TRBV4-1	TGCGCCAGCAGCTTAGCGGGAGGGGTCACCGGGGAGCTGTTTTTT	CASSLAGGVTGELFF
NA	TRBJ2-7	15	TRBD1	TRBV24-1	TGTGCCACCAGTGAGGGACAGGCCTCCTCCTACGAGCAGTACTTC	CATSEGQASSYEQYF
few	TRBJ1-6	15	NA	TRBV27	TGTGCCAGCAGTTTATGGGGGGGCCTTAGGTCACCCCTCCACTTT	CASSLWGGLRSPLHF
NA	TRBJ1-3	16	NA	TRBV2	TGTGCCAGCAATCCTCGACAGGCTAGCTCTGGAAACACCATATATTTT	CASNPRQASSGNTIYF
NA	TRBJ1-1	11	NA	TRBV28	TGTGCCAGCAGTGACGGGTTTTGGGCTTTCTTT	CASSDGFWAFF
NA	TRBJ2-6	17	TRBD1	TRBV7-2	TGTGCCAGCAGCTCCGGACAGGGGGCCTCTGGGGCCAACGTCCTGACTTTC	CASSSGQGASGANVLTF
NA	TRBJ2-1	17	NA	TRBV11-3	TGTGCCAGCAGCTTAGATAGGGGGTTGGGATCATACAATGAGCAGTTCTTC	CASSLDRGLGSYNEQFF
NA	TRBJ1-4	14	NA	TRBV20-1	TGCAGTGCTAGTTATCCAGCGCCTAATGAAAAACTGTTTTTT	CSASYPAPNEKLFF